One and the same sample provided the 14 T cell receptor beta chains below, sequenced in a study of regulatory T cells in long-lasting Graves disease. Combining iRepertoire HTBI primers with Arm-PCR of CDR3 regions, the authors built TCR beta libraries. TCRdb processed the multiplex PCR reads anew with MiXCR; each CDR3 protein has one entry. Found here are about 440,000 distinct CDR3 sequences, 15% of them singletons; the top ten hold 16%. The time point denotes: newly diagnosed GD, antithyroid drugs for less than 3 months. Construction of the TCR library relied on RNA isolated from PBMCs. Separately, the same data were catalogued under a study of T cells in Graves' hyperthyroidism and ophthalmopathy.

The sequences come from peripheral blood mononuclear cells (PBMCs), collected at new diagnosis, from a patient treated with antithyroid drugs. The receptors here all came from a woman aged 30 to 39 with Graves disease.

This clonotype was recorded a few times. The genes are TRBV4-2 and TRBJ2-3; D is uncertain. There are 15 residues in the CDR3. Trimming cost V 0 bases and J 0 bases, with 7 bases left between them. Germline V gene lookup returns CDR1 LGHNA and CDR2 YNFKEQ. In DNA, the CDR3 is TGTGCCAGCAGCCAAGAATTGACTAGCACAGATACGCAGTATTTT. Amino acids: CASSQELTSTDTQYF.

The chain recombines TRBV19 with TRBJ1-2; D uncertain. Germline V gives CDR1 LNHDA, CDR2 SQIVND (reference sequence). The CDR3 length is 12 residues. Trimming stripped 5 bases from V and 6 bases from J, with 10 bases between. CDR3 region: CASSLYEDGYTF. The CDR3 nucleotides are TGTGCCAGTAGTTTGTATGAAGATGGCTACACCTTC.

This clonotype was recorded many times. J is TRBJ2-7 and V is TRBV28; D is ambiguous. This CDR3 region has 16 residues. CDR1 and CDR2 from the germline V gene are MDHEN and SYDVKM. V was pared by 3 bases and J by 4 bases, with 19 bases between. The CDR3: CASSLSMGILGYEQYF. In DNA form, the CDR3 reads TGTGCCAGCAGTTTGAGTATGGGGATTTTAGGTTACGAGCAGTACTTC.

In this sample, this clonotype turned up many times. V is TRBV20-1 and J is TRBJ1-1; 7 nucleotides agree with TRBD1. The CDR3 has 14 amino acids. Germline-derived CDR1 and CDR2 are DFQATT and SNEGSKA (reference sequence). V lost 3 bases and J lost 4; bases outside the gene matches: 8. The CDR3: CSARDSDRVTEAFF. The CDR3 region has the DNA TGCAGTGCTAGGGACTCCGACAGGGTCACTGAAGCTTTCTTT.

There are many counts of this clonotype. This rearrangement joins TRBV5-1 to TRBJ2-1, with 10 bases lining up with TRBD2. Trimming cost V 0 bases and J 8 bases; bases outside gene matches: 14. Per germline, CDR1 SGHRS and CDR2 YFSETQ. This CDR3 has 18 amino acids. CDR3 in DNA: TGCGCCAGCAGCTTGGCCAACTCGGGCCTAGCGGGAGATTATGAGCAGTTCTTC. Translation gives CASSLANSGLAGDYEQFF.

In its sample, this clonotype was seen many times. The chain is built from TRBV2 and TRBJ1-1; a possible D gene is TRBD1 (6 bases). Between the trimmed V and J ends, which lost 3 bases and 3 bases, there was a span of 14 bases. This CDR3 is 15 amino acids long. Per the germline V gene, CDR1 is SNHLY and CDR2 is FYNNEI. CDR3 DNA sequence: TGTGCCAGCAGTGACAGGGGCAATGCGGACACTGAAGCTTTCTTT. The encoded protein is CASSDRGNADTEAFF.

There are many counts of this clonotype. The junction differs from germline at one of its ends, possibly a read error. The genes are TRBV5-1 and TRBJ2-1; 7 bases match TRBD1. Germline V gene data show CDR1 as SGHRS and CDR2 as YFSETQ. The CDR3 spans 15 residues. Here the CDR3 DNA reads TGCGCCAGCAGCTTGGGACAGGGTAGGGTCAATGAGCAGTTCTTT. Protein sequence: CASSLGQGRVNEQFF.

In regard to this clonotype: With a much larger clone just one base away, this may be a read error. The CDR3 spells CASSSQRTGGAGHTF. The CDR3 DNA reads as TGTGCCAGCAGCTCCCAAAGAACAGGGGGCGCGGGCCACACCTTC. The rearrangement uses TRBV11-2 and TRBJ1-2, with 9 bases fitting TRBD1. Germline V lookup: CDR1 SGHAT, CDR2 FQNNGV. CDR3 length equals 15 residues. The ends lost 4 bases at V and 12 bases at J; junction bases unmatched: 15.

This clonotype was seen a few times. The V and J genes are TRBV6-5 and TRBJ2-7, with 9 positions matching TRBD2. Germline CDR1 reads MNHEY; CDR2 reads SVGAGI. The CDR3 spans 18 residues. The V segment lost 2 bases and the J segment 6 bases; nucleotides outside the gene matches: 17. The CDR3: CASSYPRLGLAGAGEQYF. In DNA, the CDR3 is TGTGCCAGCAGTTACCCCCGCTTGGGACTAGCTGGCGCGGGCGAGCAGTACTTC.

This clonotype was found many times. This chain links TRBV12-3 or TRBV12-4 with TRBJ2-1, with 11 bases that match TRBD2. J gave up 5 bases and V 4 bases, and 10 bases lay outside the gene matches. The CDR3 has 17 residues. The CDR3 loop is CASSSRAGLAVDNEQFF. CDR3 DNA sequence: TGTGCCAGCAGTTCCCGAGCGGGACTAGCGGTCGACAATGAGCAGTTCTTC.

In this sample, this clonotype turned up many times. This sequence joins TRBV7-6 and TRBJ2-2; D unresolved. The CDR3 extends over 14 amino acids. The V gene lost 8 bases and the J gene lost 0 bases, with 10 bases spanning the gap. Germline V gives CDR1 SGHVS, CDR2 FNYEAQ. CDR3 protein: CASGRAPNTGELFF. For the CDR3, the DNA is TGTGCCAGCGGCCGGGCGCCGAACACCGGGGAGCTGTTTTTT.

This clonotype was detected many times. This sequence joins TRBV6-4 and TRBJ2-2, with D maybe TRBD1 (6 bases). Trimming removed 8 bases at V and 0 bases at J, with 7 bases between. CDR3 length equals 13 residues. CDR1 is MRHNA and CDR2 is SNTAGT in the germline V gene. The DNA for the CDR3 is TGTGCCAGCCGGACAGCGAACACCGGGGAGCTGTTTTTT. It codes for CASRTANTGELFF.

This clonotype was recorded many times. The chain has TRBV2 and TRBJ2-7; D perhaps matches TRBD2 (6 bases). This CDR3 spans 13 amino acids. Trimming stripped 3 bases from V and 6 bases from J, with 12 bases between. CDR1 is SNHLY, CDR2 FYNNEI, per germline. DNA of the CDR3: TGTGCCAGCAGTGATGAGGGAGGTGGCGAGCAGTACTTC. Translation gives CASSDEGGGEQYF.

The genes are TRBV20-1 and TRBJ2-7; maybe TRBD2 (6 bases). The CDR3 runs to 13 residues. The germline V gene encodes CDR1 DFQATT and CDR2 SNEGSKA (reference sequence). With 2 bases removed from V and 5 bases from J, the gap between germline ends came to 13 bases. CDR3 residues: CSARNGGLDEQYF. The CDR3 coding sequence is TGCAGTGCTAGAAACGGGGGACTTGACGAGCAGTACTTC.